Listed below are T cell receptor beta chains from one sample, sequenced in a study of T-cell reconstitution after alpha-beta-depleted transplantation in children. TCRdb processed the PCR reads anew with MiXCR; each CDR3 protein has one entry. The profile shows about 610,000 distinct CDR3 sequences, over 20% of them singletons. Sequenced here: PBMCs, sampled before TCRalphabeta/CD19-depleted stem cell transplant. The receptors derive from a boy under two years old with Wiskott-Aldrich syndrome, due to receive a stem cell transplant. The CDR3 runs from the conserved cysteine through the conserved F or W. The D gene is left open where the match is weak. Rows give clone size only sometimes, using once, few, many, or a class for an expanded clone.

CASSLALRMKEAFF | TGTGCCAGCAGCTTAGCCCTCAGGATGAAAGAAGCTTTCTTT | TRBJ1-1 | TRBV11-2 | . | .
CASSTTASGGYGYTF | TGTGCCAGTAGTACGACAGCCTCAGGGGGCTATGGCTACACCTTC | TRBJ1-2 | TRBV19 | TRBD1 | .
CASSSVGPSVGYNEQFF | TGCGCCAGCAGCTCCGTCGGCCCTAGCGTTGGGTACAATGAGCAGTTCTTC | TRBJ2-1 | TRBV4-1 | . | .
CASRGDRVQPQHF | TGTGCCAGTAGAGGGGACAGGGTCCAGCCCCAGCATTTT | TRBJ1-5 | TRBV19 | TRBD1 | .
CASSTRGQGIARSYNEQFF | TGCGCCAGCAGCACCCGTGGACAGGGTATTGCTCGCTCCTACAATGAGCAGTTCTTC | TRBJ2-1 | TRBV5-1 | TRBD1 | .
CASSLRDYEQYF | TGTGCCAGCAGTTTACGGGACTACGAGCAGTACTTC | TRBJ2-7 | TRBV12-3/TRBV12-4 | . | many
CASSSLAGPSTDTQYF | TGCGCCAGCAGCAGTTTAGCGGGGCCTAGCACAGATACGCAGTATTTT | TRBJ2-3 | TRBV5-1 | TRBD2 | .
CASSTGLAGGLNEQFF | TGTGCCAGCAGCACCGGACTAGCGGGAGGACTCAATGAGCAGTTCTTC | TRBJ2-1 | TRBV7-8 | TRBD2 | .
CSAGGTVNTEAFF | TGCAGTGCTGGGGGGACAGTGAACACTGAAGCTTTCTTT | TRBJ1-1 | TRBV20-1 | TRBD1 | .
CASTPGLPNSPLHF | TGTGCCAGCACCCCGGGCCTCCCTAATTCACCCCTCCACTTT | TRBJ1-6 | TRBV28 | . | .
CAISTGQGSTDTQYF | TGTGCCATCAGCACGGGACAGGGAAGTACAGATACGCAGTATTTT | TRBJ2-3 | TRBV10-3 | TRBD1 | many
CASRSTSGIADTQYF | TGTGCCAGCAGATCCACTAGCGGGATAGCAGATACGCAGTATTTT | TRBJ2-3 | TRBV2 | TRBD2 | .
CASSVDGSYNEQFF | TGTGCCAGCAGCGTAGACGGGTCCTACAATGAGCAGTTCTTC | TRBJ2-1 | TRBV9 | . | many
CASSVLAGGTDTQYF | TGTGCCAGCAGCGTCCTAGCGGGAGGCACAGATACGCAGTATTTT | TRBJ2-3 | TRBV9 | TRBD2 | many
CASSLWGGLASEQFF | TGTGCCAGCAGTTTGTGGGGGGGACTAGCGTCTGAGCAGTTCTTC | TRBJ2-1 | TRBV27 | TRBD2 | .
CASSLALGRDTEAFF | TGTGCCAGCAGTTTAGCGCTGGGCAGGGACACTGAAGCTTTCTTT | TRBJ1-1 | TRBV12-3/TRBV12-4 | . | .
CASSYLGSQGITEAFF | TGTGCCAGCAGTTACCTGGGATCACAGGGAATCACTGAAGCTTTCTTT | TRBJ1-1 | TRBV6-5 | . | .
CASSRTGQNNPYEQYF | TGCGCCAGCAGTCGGACAGGGCAAAATAATCCCTACGAGCAGTACTTC | TRBJ2-7 | TRBV10-2 | TRBD1 | .
CASRRGLAGAETQYF | TGCGCCAGCAGGCGGGGACTAGCGGGAGCAGAGACCCAGTACTTC | TRBJ2-5 | TRBV5-1 | TRBD2 | .
CASSLDRVNQPQHF | TGTGCCAGCAGCTTAGACAGGGTCAATCAGCCCCAGCATTTT | TRBJ1-5 | TRBV11-2 | . | many